The T cell receptor (beta chain) under discussion was sequenced for a study of CD8 T cells in ankylosing spondylitis. Overall study results and limits: Made up of fewer than 10 highly homologous variants, a TCR beta motif appeared characteristic of ankylosing spondylitis blood. Matched ankylosing spondylitis synovial fluid reportedly contained a significantly enriched population of disease-linked clones. Past studies reported some motif variants in reactive arthritis synovial fluid and blood.

This clonotype was recorded many times. The antigen is undetermined. This CDR3 is built from 14 residues. Germline CDR1 MNHEY, CDR2 SVGEGT. Deletions cut 0 bases from V and 0 bases from J, with 3 bases between. TCRdb independently ran MiXCR on the 5' RACE reads; one entry per CDR3 protein. The data hold about 230,000 distinct CDR3 sequences, with 8% to 10% observed a single time. The receptor's source is a female donor with ankylosing spondylitis or in good health (not recorded which). The chain uses TRBV6-2 or TRBV6-3 and TRBJ2-1; D is unclear. The specimen was blood, either unsorted or a sorted T cell fraction (not recorded which). CDR3 sequence (DNA): TGTGCCAGCAGTTACTCCTTCTCCTACAATGAGCAGTTCTTC. Translated, it gives CASSYSFSYNEQFF.